The source of this T cell receptor (beta chain) is a study of patients and donors after allogeneic stem cell transplantation. TCRdb passed the RT-PCR reads through MiXCR, listing each CDR3 protein once. The sample holds 100,000 to 130,000 distinct CDR3 sequences, around 35% seen once. The CDR3 contains 17 residues. V was pared by 0 bases and J by 4 bases, with 9 bases of the junction left unmatched. The germline V gene encodes CDR1 SEHNR and CDR2 FQNEAQ (reference sequence). Sequenced: blood, either unsorted or a sorted T cell fraction (not recorded which). This chain uses TRBV7-9 with TRBJ2-1; 7 bases line up with TRBD1. The receptor's source is a human donor who was either an allogeneic HSCT recipient or a stem cell or donor lymphocyte infusion donor (not recorded which). It is not recorded whose cells these are; they may come from a transplant donor. The CDR3: CASSLAWGQPLYNEQFF. CDR3 nucleotide sequence: TGTGCCAGCAGCTTAGCGTGGGGACAGCCGTTGTACAATGAGCAGTTCTTC.